This TCR beta chain is from a study of blood T cells in healthy people across ages. Overall study context: For every two T cells, template switching captured about one barcoded beta molecule.

Study conclusions and caveats: Estimated diversity that came from one million T cells was considered an underestimate. Measured against age, TCR beta diversity per million T cells decreased in a roughly linear manner.

The sample holds a few counts of this clonotype. The antigen remains undetermined. The authors ran a second PCR of about 7 to 11 cycles using a sample-barcoded 5' primer and a J-beta primer mix. Every single cDNA molecule received a tag from a template-switch adaptor with 12 random nucleotides. TCRdb re-derived calls from the 5' RACE reads in MiXCR, one entry per CDR3 protein. The sample consists of some 1,500,000 distinct CDR3 sequences, about 42% of them appearing once. Germline-derived CDR1 and CDR2 are SGHTA and FQGTGA. The V end was cut by 4 bases, the J end by 7 bases, with 14 bases between. The CDR3 is 14 residues long.

This sequence was found in a young woman in good health. Specimen: blood. The chain employs TRBV7-3 and TRBJ2-1; D uncertain. CDR3 sequence reads: CASSSVLSGNEQFF. The CDR3 DNA reads as TGTGCCAGCAGCTCGGTCTTATCTGGGAATGAGCAGTTCTTC.